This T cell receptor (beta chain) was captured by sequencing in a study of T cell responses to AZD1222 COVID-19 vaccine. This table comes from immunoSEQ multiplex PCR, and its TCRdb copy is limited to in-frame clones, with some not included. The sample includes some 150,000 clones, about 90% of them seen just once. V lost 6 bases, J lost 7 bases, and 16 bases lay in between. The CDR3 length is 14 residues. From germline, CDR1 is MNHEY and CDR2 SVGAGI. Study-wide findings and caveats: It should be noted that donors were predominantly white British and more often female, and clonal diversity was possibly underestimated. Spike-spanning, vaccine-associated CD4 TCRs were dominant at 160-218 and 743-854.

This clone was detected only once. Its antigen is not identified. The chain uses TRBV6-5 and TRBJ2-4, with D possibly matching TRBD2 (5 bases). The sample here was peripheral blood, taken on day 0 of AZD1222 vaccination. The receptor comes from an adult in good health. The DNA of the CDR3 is TGTGCCAGCAGCCCCCGCTGGGGAGTCAACATTCAGTACTTC. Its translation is CASSPRWGVNIQYF.